Each of the 21 T cell receptor beta chains below was sequenced from the same sample in a study of human T cells and chemical hapten exposure. MiXCR, run by TCRdb on the RACE reads, gives a single entry per CDR3 protein. The table has some 350,000 distinct CDR3 sequences, around 7% seen once. Time point meaning: patch test 1, 2 weeks after DPC sensitization. Sample treatment: therapeutic diphenylcyclopropenone sensitization with weekly scalp DPC. The starting material was whole blood, obtained in connection with sensitization to the hapten diphenylcyclopropenone (DPC). These receptors were obtained from a woman aged 18-35 years with alopecia areata. Some clones in this sample may be carry-over from other donors' samples.

The chain joins TRBV14 to TRBJ1-6; the match to TRBD1 covers 7 bases. The length of the CDR3 is 18 residues. CDR1 is SGHDN, CDR2 FVKESK, per germline. The junction had 10 bases not matched to a gene; V was cut back by 0 bases and J by 5 bases. CDR3: CASSQETGAFSNNSPLHF. CDR3 in DNA: TGTGCCAGCAGCCAAGAAACAGGGGCTTTCTCAAATAATTCACCCCTCCACTTT.

This clonotype was seen only a few times. The V call is TRBV12-3 or TRBV12-4, the J call TRBJ1-4; possible D gene TRBD1, 6 bases. The ends were cut back, 1 base at V and 0 bases at J, with 12 bases in the middle. This CDR3 region has 17 residues. DNA of the CDR3: TGTGCCAGCAGTTTAGGGCGGGGGCTCTCAACTAATGAAAAACTGTTTTTT. Its translation is CASSLGRGLSTNEKLFF.

This clonotype was counted only a few times. This rearrangement joins TRBV6-1 to TRBJ1-1; no firm D call. Germline V lookup: CDR1 MNHNS, CDR2 SASEGT. CDR3 size: 13 residues. Trimming took 1 base from V and 5 from J, leaving 8 bases between them. The CDR3 protein is CASSEDVTTEAFF. CDR3 DNA sequence: TGTGCCAGCAGTGAAGATGTAACGACTGAAGCTTTCTTT.

Remarks on this clonotype: A much larger clonotype is one base distant, so this may be a read error. The genes are TRBV20-1 and TRBJ2-3; D uncertain. TRBJ1-5 explains the end of the DNA better; the J call may be wrong. CDR3 length equals 13 residues. Germline V lookup: CDR1 DFQATT, CDR2 SNEGSKA (reference sequence). The CDR3 nucleotides are TGCAGTACTAGGGCCGGGCTCACAGATACGCAGCATTTT. It is translated as CSTRAGLTDTQHF.

This clonotype was seen repeatedly, ten times or more. The chain combines TRBV5-1 with TRBJ1-1, with D perhaps matching TRBD1 (5 bases). The CDR3 has 14 residues. The germline CDR1 and CDR2 sequences are SGHRS and YFSETQ. Trimming removed 3 bases at V and 4 bases at J, with 13 bases between. CDR3 in amino acids: CASSSMRGTTEAFF. In DNA, the CDR3 is TGCGCCAGCAGCTCAATGAGAGGGACCACTGAAGCTTTCTTT.

The chain employs TRBV7-9 and TRBJ2-7, with D uncertain. CDR1 is SEHNR and CDR2 is FQNEAQ in the germline V gene (reference sequence). The CDR3 consists of 15 residues. V was pared by 5 bases and J by 0 bases, with 14 bases between. Written as DNA, the CDR3 is TGTGCCAGCAGCGCACTCCCGGGTAGCTCCTACGAGCAGTACTTC. It yields the protein CASSALPGSSYEQYF.

This clonotype came up many times. The chain carries TRBV6-5 and TRBJ2-3; no reliable D call. Germline V gives CDR1 MNHEY, CDR2 SVGAGI. V lost 0 bases to trimming and J lost 3 bases, with 7 bases between them. The CDR3 length is 14 residues. The CDR3 nucleotides read TGTGCCAGCAGTTACTCACACGGTACAGATACGCAGTATTTT. It translates to CASSYSHGTDTQYF.

This clonotype was counted ten times or more. This chain joins TRBV12-3 or TRBV12-4 and TRBJ2-7; maybe TRBD1 (5 bases). The CDR3 extends over 13 amino acids. Trimming removed 6 bases at V and 6 bases at J, with 15 bases between. The CDR3 nucleotides read TGTGCCAGCAGCTCAGGGCAGAGTGTCGAGCAGTACTTC. This sequence encodes CASSSGQSVEQYF.

The rearrangement joins TRBV7-2 to TRBJ2-1; 8 positions agree with TRBD2. CDR3 length: 16 amino acids. The ends lost 1 base at V and 5 bases at J; junction bases unmatched: 7. Germline V CDR1 and CDR2: SGHTA, FQGNSA. The CDR3 loop reads CASSLEIGGGHNEQFF. CDR3 sequence (DNA): TGTGCCAGCAGCTTAGAAATTGGCGGGGGGCACAATGAGCAGTTCTTC.

This clonotype appeared many times. This sequence joins TRBV5-1 and TRBJ2-2; D tentatively fits TRBD1 or TRBD2 (5 bases each). CDR3 length equals 14 residues. With 2 bases removed from V and 6 bases from J, the gap between germline ends came to 11 bases. The germline CDR1 and CDR2 sequences are SGHRS and YFSETQ. The CDR3 spells CASSLWDGAGELFF. For the CDR3, the DNA is TGCGCCAGCAGCTTATGGGACGGGGCCGGGGAGCTGTTTTTT.

In its sample, this clonotype was seen many times. The V and J genes are TRBV20-1 and TRBJ1-3; D is undetermined. V shed 5 bases and J shed 4 bases, with 9 bases lying between them. This CDR3 is built from 12 residues. Germline assignment: CDR1 DFQATT and CDR2 SNEGSKA (reference sequence). The CDR3 DNA sequence: TGCAGTGCTGAAGGGCCCGGAAACACCATATATTTT. Its protein is CSAEGPGNTIYF.

This clonotype was recorded many times. In nucleotides, the CDR3 is TGTGCCAGCACTCATCAAGAGGGCTATGAGCAGTTCTTC. Translation: CASTHQEGYEQFF. This rearrangement joins TRBV27 to TRBJ2-1, with a tentative D call TRBD2 (5 bases). The V gene lost 7 bases and the J gene lost 8 bases, with 15 bases spanning the gap. The V gene's germline CDR1 is MNHEY and CDR2 SMNVEV (reference sequence). The length of the CDR3 is 13 residues.

This clonotype was found a few times. V usage is TRBV20-1 and J usage is TRBJ1-6, with a tentative D call TRBD1 (5 bases). The CDR3 has 13 residues. V lost 5 bases, J lost 7 bases, and 12 bases lay in between. Germline assignment: CDR1 DFQATT and CDR2 SNEGSKA (reference sequence). This CDR3 is CSAADSPNSPLHF. The CDR3 DNA reads as TGCAGTGCTGCCGACAGCCCCAATTCACCCCTCCACTTT.

The chain joins TRBV12-3 or TRBV12-4 to TRBJ1-1; D call uncertain. CDR3 length: 17 residues. V dropped 4 bases and J dropped 0 bases, with 18 bases sitting between them. This CDR3 reads CASSSAAAPLLNTEAFF. The DNA for the CDR3 is TGTGCCAGCAGTTCCGCGGCAGCCCCATTGCTGAACACTGAAGCTTTCTTT.

Many counts were recorded for this clonotype. The chain combines TRBV6-2 or TRBV6-3 with TRBJ2-1, with unresolved D. Germline CDR1 and CDR2: MNHEY and SVGEGT. Trimming pared 6 bases from V and 7 bases from J, leaving 13 bases between. The CDR3 has 13 residues. The CDR3 DNA sequence: TGTGCCAGCAGCTCAAAAATGGAGAATGAGCAGTTCTTC. This codes for CASSSKMENEQFF.

This clonotype was seen more than once but under ten times. The genes are TRBV28 and TRBJ2-5; perhaps TRBD1 as D (6 bases). Trimming took 6 bases from V and 2 from J, leaving 10 bases between them. This CDR3 region has 13 residues. Germline CDR1 is MDHEN and CDR2 is SYDVKM. DNA for the CDR3: TGTGCCAGCAGGGGGGCAGGACAAGAGACCCAGTACTTC. The encoded protein is CASRGAGQETQYF.

Concerning this clonotype: At one boundary the junction diverges from the germline segment, which might be a read error. The V gene is TRBV7-2, the J gene TRBJ2-1, with TRBD1 matching 9 bases. CDR3 length: 12 amino acids. The germline gives CDR1 SGHTA, CDR2 FQGNSA. CDR3 region: CASSWGGTGGEF. CDR3 bases: TGTGCCAGCAGCTGGGGAGGTACAGGGGGCGAATTC.

In its sample, this clonotype was seen many times. V is TRBV28 and J is TRBJ1-1; TRBD1 might be the D (5 bases). Trimming removed 0 bases from V and 6 bases from J, with 11 bases in between. This CDR3 comprises 14 residues. Germline assignment: CDR1 MDHEN and CDR2 SYDVKM. The CDR3: CASSLWGGFAEAFF. For the CDR3, the DNA is TGTGCCAGCAGTTTATGGGGGGGTTTCGCTGAAGCTTTCTTT.

This clonotype was detected only a few times. This chain connects TRBV28 to TRBJ1-2; D possibly corresponds to TRBD1 (6 bases). The germline gives CDR1 MDHEN, CDR2 SYDVKM. V was trimmed by 1 base and J by 6 bases, leaving 15 bases between them. The CDR3 sequence is 15 residues long. Written as DNA, the CDR3 is TGTGCCAGCAGTTTATTTGAGCTGGACAGCCATGGCTACACCTTC. This sequence encodes CASSLFELDSHGYTF.

The V call is TRBV7-2, the J call TRBJ1-3, with a tentative D call TRBD1 (6 bases). The CDR3 runs to 15 residues. CDR1 is SGHTA, CDR2 FQGNSA, per germline. V lost 5 bases, J lost 0 bases, and 11 bases lay in between. The CDR3 sequence is CASSPGAVSGNTIYF. DNA for the CDR3: TGTGCCAGCAGCCCGGGGGCCGTCTCTGGAAACACCATATATTTT.

The sample holds a few counts of this clonotype. The chain carries TRBV20-1 and TRBJ2-7, with a weak D call TRBD2 (5 bases). V lost 3 bases and J 7 bases, leaving 16 bases between the germline ends. Germline values: CDR1 DFQATT, CDR2 SNEGSKA (reference sequence). The CDR3 is made up of 13 amino acids. The CDR3 coding sequence is TGCAGTGCTAGTATAGGGAGCGGAGAGGAGCAGTACTTC. Protein sequence: CSASIGSGEEQYF.